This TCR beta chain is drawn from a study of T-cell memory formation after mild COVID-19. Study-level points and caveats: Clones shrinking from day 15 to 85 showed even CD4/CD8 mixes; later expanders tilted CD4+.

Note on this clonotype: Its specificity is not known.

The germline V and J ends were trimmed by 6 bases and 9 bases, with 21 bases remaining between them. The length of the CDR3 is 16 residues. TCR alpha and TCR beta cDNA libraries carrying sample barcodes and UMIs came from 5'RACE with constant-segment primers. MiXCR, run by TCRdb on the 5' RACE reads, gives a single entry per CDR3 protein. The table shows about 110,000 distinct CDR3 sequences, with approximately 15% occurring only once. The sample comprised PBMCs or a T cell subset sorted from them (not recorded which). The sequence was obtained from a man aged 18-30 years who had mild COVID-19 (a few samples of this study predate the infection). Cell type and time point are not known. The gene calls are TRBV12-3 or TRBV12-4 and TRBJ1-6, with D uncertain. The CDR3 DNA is TGTGCCAGCAGCCCCATATGGGCGGGTCCTTTTTCACCCCTCCACTTT. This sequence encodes CASSPIWAGPFSPLHF.